The 17 T cell receptor beta chains in this list originate from one sample, sequenced in a study of T-cell reconstitution after alpha-beta-depleted transplantation in children (dated by TCRdb to 2016 to 2018). The library was prepared using PCR. Data came from an Illumina HiSeq 2500. TCR libraries were prepared with molecular barcoding, using unique molecular identifiers to normalize TCRbeta repertoire quantification. Starting from the raw public reads, TCRdb applied fastp trimming at Q25, assembled clones with MiXCR and retained in-frame beta chains. Merged by CDR3 protein, the rows form single entries marked with the most common genes and DNA. This sample is represented by approximately 400,000 distinct CDR3 sequences; roughly a tenth of them were singletons. 4.5% to 7% of the sample lies in the top ten. The specimen was PBMCs from the stem cell graft donor, collected from the stem cell graft. The receptors here all came from a human donor who donated a stem cell graft to a child with acute myeloid leukemia.

As to this clonotype: A junction end diverges from the germline sequence, so it may reflect a read error. This sequence joins TRBV20-1 and TRBJ2-1; 10 bases match TRBD2. This CDR3 comprises 12 residues. Germline CDR1 is DFQATT and CDR2 is SNEGSKA (reference sequence). CDR3: CSPSGSYNEQFF. DNA of the CDR3: TGCAGTCCTAGCGGGAGCTACAATGAGCAGTTCTTC.

This clonotype was seen only a few times. V usage is TRBV7-8 and J usage is TRBJ2-1; no clear D. The length of the CDR3 is 11 residues. Germline V gene data show CDR1 as SGHVS and CDR2 as FQNEAQ. Trimming took 4 bases from V and 11 from J, leaving 9 bases between them. Here the CDR3 reads CASSYLGQQFF. Here the CDR3 DNA reads TGTGCCAGCAGCTACCTCGGACAGCAGTTCTTC.

This clonotype was observed a handful of times. The chain links TRBV7-2 to TRBJ2-1, with no clear D. V was trimmed by 4 bases and J by 1 base, leaving 11 bases between them. CDR1 and CDR2 (germline): SGHTA, FQGNSA. This CDR3 comprises 15 residues. The CDR3 DNA reads TGTGCCAGCAGCTGGGATTTAAGGTCCTACAATGAGCAGTTCTTC. Amino acids: CASSWDLRSYNEQFF.

The V call is TRBV5-1, the J call TRBJ1-1, with D unresolved. The V end lost 3 bases, the J end lost 0 bases, and 9 bases lay between the germline ends. Germline V CDR1 and CDR2: SGHRS, YFSETQ. The CDR3 sequence is 14 residues long. The CDR3: CASSSQNMNTEAFF. The CDR3 region has the DNA TGCGCCAGCAGCTCGCAGAACATGAACACTGAAGCTTTCTTT.

This clonotype showed up many times. The chain joins TRBV9 to TRBJ2-1, with 8 positions matching TRBD2. CDR3 length equals 18 residues. CDR1 is SGDLS, CDR2 YYNGEE, per germline. J lost 0 bases, V lost 0 bases, and 8 bases had no gene match. The CDR3 DNA reads TGTGCCAGCAGCGTAGATCCTAGCGGGTACGACTCCTACAATGAGCAGTTCTTC. Translated: CASSVDPSGYDSYNEQFF.

This clonotype was seen a few times. The DNA for the CDR3 is TGCAGTGCCCCAAATACGTCCGGATACTATGGCTACACCTTC. Its translation: CSAPNTSGYYGYTF. The chain couples TRBV20-1 to TRBJ1-2, with unresolved D. CDR3 length: 14 residues. V was pared by 6 bases and J by 3 bases, with 17 bases between. Germline CDR1 and CDR2: DFQATT and SNEGSKA (reference sequence).

At least ten counts were recorded for this clonotype. This chain uses TRBV5-6 with TRBJ1-1; 9 nucleotides agree with TRBD1. CDR3 length: 16 residues. The germline V gene has CDR1 SGHDT and CDR2 YYEEEE. Unmatched junction bases numbered 10, after V lost 4 bases and J lost 3 bases. CDR3 bases: TGTGCCAGCAGCGGGGACAGGGTATGGGGGGACACTGAAGCTTTCTTT. Protein sequence: CASSGDRVWGDTEAFF.

As for this clonotype: This could be a read error, since a much larger clone is one nucleotide away. CDR3 coding DNA: TGCGCCAGCAGCCAAGAAGGGACGAGGGAGGGCACGAACAATGAGCAGTTCTTC. Translation gives CASSQEGTREGTNNEQFF. The chain has TRBV4-3 and TRBJ2-1; 7 nucleotides line up with TRBD2. The CDR3 contains 18 residues. In germline, CDR1 is LGHNA, CDR2 YSLEER. After removal of 0 bases from V and 5 bases from J, the junction contained 13 bases not matched to a gene.

In this sample, this clonotype turned up a few times. V gene TRBV10-3 combines with J gene TRBJ2-1; 13 bases map to TRBD2. The germline V gene encodes CDR1 ENHRY and CDR2 SYGVKD. This CDR3 has 19 residues. V shed 3 bases and J 2 bases; nucleotides not matched to a gene: 10. The chain's CDR3 is CAISDSTGTSGAAYNEQFF. The CDR3 nucleotides read TGTGCCATCAGTGACTCGACCGGGACTAGCGGGGCCGCCTACAATGAGCAGTTCTTC.

This clonotype was observed a few times. The rearrangement uses TRBV27 and TRBJ2-5, with 9 bases lining up with TRBD2. Trimming took 8 bases from V and 3 from J; bases not matched to a gene: 22. This CDR3 spans 19 amino acids. The germline V gene has CDR1 MNHEY and CDR2 SMNVEV (reference sequence). The CDR3: CASPTGTSLNPGAEETQYF. The CDR3 DNA reads TGTGCCAGCCCCACGGGGACTAGCCTGAACCCCGGTGCCGAAGAGACCCAGTACTTC.

This clonotype was seen a handful of times. The chain has TRBV9 and TRBJ2-7, with 8 bases that match TRBD2. V gave up 0 bases and J gave up 5 bases; unmatched junction bases: 10. CDR1 and CDR2 (germline): SGDLS, YYNGEE. This CDR3 is built from 16 residues. CDR3 in DNA: TGTGCCAGCAGCGTAGTTGATAGCGGGGCCCTCGACGAGCAGTACGTC. As protein: CASSVVDSGALDEQYV.

The chain recombines TRBV27 with TRBJ1-3; D gene ambiguous. V dropped 0 bases and J dropped 0 bases, with 12 bases sitting between them. Germline CDR1 and CDR2: MNHEY and SMNVEV (reference sequence). The CDR3 totals 17 residues. CDR3 sequence: CASSLSGSLSSGNTIYF. The CDR3, as DNA: TGTGCCAGCAGTTTATCCGGCAGCCTATCCTCTGGAAACACCATATATTTT.

This clonotype was found many times. The chain has TRBV28 and TRBJ2-5; TRBD1 aligns across 12 bases. Germline-derived CDR1 and CDR2 are MDHEN and SYDVKM. There are 18 residues in the CDR3. V lost 3 bases to trimming and J lost 5 bases; unmatched junction nucleotides: 13. CDR3 bases: TGTGCCAGCAGTTTTGGGGAGGGACAGGGGGCGCGAATGGAGACCCAGTACTTC. Its protein is CASSFGEGQGARMETQYF.

This clonotype was recorded many times. The rearrangement uses TRBV5-1 and TRBJ1-1; D might be TRBD1 (5 bases). Germline CDR1 SGHRS, CDR2 YFSETQ. The CDR3 length is 13 residues. V was cut by 4 bases and J by 1 base, with 8 bases left in between. CDR3 in amino acids: CASSGGWNTEAFF. CDR3 nucleotide sequence: TGCGCCAGCAGCGGGGGATGGAACACTGAAGCTTTCTTT. The full variable domain, with the rest looked up from reference TRBV5-1 and TRBJ1-1, is KAGVTQTPRYLIKTRGQQVTLSCSPISGHRSVSWYQQTPGQGLQFLFEYFSETQRNKGNFPGRFSGRQFSNSRSEMNVSTLELGDSALYLCASSGGWNTEAFFGQGTRLTVV.

This clonotype was found a few times. This sequence joins TRBV10-3 and TRBJ2-3; 7 bases fit TRBD1. Germline V gene lookup returns CDR1 ENHRY and CDR2 SYGVKD. The CDR3 has 13 amino acids. Trimming cost V 8 bases and J 0 bases; bases outside gene matches: 2. CDR3 protein: CAIWGQSTDTQYF. In DNA, the CDR3 is TGTGCCATCTGGGGACAGAGCACAGATACGCAGTATTTT.

This clonotype was observed a handful of times. This chain connects TRBV5-1 to TRBJ2-7; 16 bases are shared with TRBD2. Germline lookup yields CDR1 SGHRS and CDR2 YFSETQ. This CDR3 has 17 amino acids. V trimming: 5 bases; J trimming: 3 bases; junction bases outside the gene matches: 8. The CDR3 DNA is TGCGCCAGCAGGAGCGGGACTAGCGGGAGGGCCCTCTACGAGCAGTACTTC. This translates into CASRSGTSGRALYEQYF. The complete variable domain, with remaining parts taken from reference TRBV5-1 and TRBJ2-7, reads KAGVTQTPRYLIKTRGQQVTLSCSPISGHRSVSWYQQTPGQGLQFLFEYFSETQRNKGNFPGRFSGRQFSNSRSEMNVSTLELGDSALYLCASRSGTSGRALYEQYFGPGTRLTVT.

This clonotype has a count of ten or more. The gene calls are TRBV12-3 or TRBV12-4 and TRBJ2-2, with TRBD1 identical over 8 bases. Unmatched junction bases numbered 10, after V lost 6 bases and J lost 7 bases. The CDR3 sequence is 15 residues long. The CDR3 sequence: CASSPARGPGGELFF. The CDR3 DNA is TGTGCCAGCAGCCCAGCCAGGGGGCCCGGCGGGGAGCTGTTTTTT.